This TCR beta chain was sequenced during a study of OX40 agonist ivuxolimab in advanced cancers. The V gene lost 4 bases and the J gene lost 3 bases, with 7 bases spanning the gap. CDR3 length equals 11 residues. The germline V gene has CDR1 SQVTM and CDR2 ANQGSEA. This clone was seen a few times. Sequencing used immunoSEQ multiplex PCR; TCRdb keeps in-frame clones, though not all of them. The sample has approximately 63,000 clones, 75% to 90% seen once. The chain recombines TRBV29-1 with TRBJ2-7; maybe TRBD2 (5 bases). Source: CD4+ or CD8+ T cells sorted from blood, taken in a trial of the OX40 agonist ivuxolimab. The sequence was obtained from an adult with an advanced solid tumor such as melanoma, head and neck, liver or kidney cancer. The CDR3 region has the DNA TGCAGCGTTGGGACTGTCTACGAGCAGTACTTC. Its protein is CSVGTVYEQYF.